Listed below are T cell receptor beta chains from one sample, sequenced in a study of T cells in tuberculosis. Repertoires were generated with immunoSEQ multiplex PCR, while TCRdb's copy carries only in-frame clones and drops some. The sample has 40,000 to 45,000 clones, roughly 94% seen once; the top ten hold roughly 2%. The source material was PBMCs. The receptors come from a donor aged 10-29 years with latent tuberculosis or without tuberculosis infection. Some clones in this sample may be carry-over from other donors' samples. CDR3s include the opening cysteine and the closing phenylalanine or tryptophan. D genes are given only for firm matches. Not all rows give a size; the values are once, few, many and, for expanded clones, a class.

>TRBV5-8|-|TRBD1|TRBJ2-2
CASSRRTGNTGELFF
TGTGCCAGCAGCCGACGGACAGGCAACACCGGGGAGCTGTTTTTT
>TRBV5-1|-|-|TRBJ2-7
CASKVRPSYEQYF
TGCGCCAGTAAGGTGAGGCCCTCCTACGAGCAGTACTTC
>TRBV6-5|once|-|TRBJ1-5
CASSPLGSFNQPQHF
TGTGCCAGCAGCCCTCTAGGGAGTTTCAATCAGCCCCAGCATTTT
>TRBV25-1|-|TRBD2|TRBJ2-1
CASSGGTRAYNEQFF
TGTGCCAGCAGTGGCGGGACTAGAGCCTACAATGAGCAGTTCTTC
>TRBV2|-|TRBD2|TRBJ2-1
CASSTSGLDNEQFF
TGTGCCAGCAGCACGTCGGGACTAGACAATGAGCAGTTCTTC
>TRBV2|-|TRBD1|TRBJ1-3
CASRAGRTGFSGNTIYF
TGTGCCAGCAGGGCCGGCCGGACAGGCTTTTCTGGAAACACCATATATTTT
>TRBV4-2|-|TRBD2|TRBJ2-1
CASSRSSGSSYNEQFF
TGTGCCAGCAGCCGCTCTAGCGGGAGCTCCTACAATGAGCAGTTCTTC
>TRBV6-1|-|-|TRBJ1-2
CASSEFTVNYGYTF
TGTGCCAGCAGTGAATTTACGGTTAACTATGGCTACACCTTC
>TRBV5-4|-|-|TRBJ2-4
CASSQLLEGNIQYF
TGTGCCAGCAGCCAGCTGCTAGAGGGAAACATTCAGTACTTC
>TRBV15|-|-|TRBJ1-1
CATSRAGAGALNTEAFF
TGTGCCACCAGCAGAGCCGGCGCAGGGGCACTGAACACTGAAGCTTTCTTT
>TRBV7-2|-|-|TRBJ1-1
CASRNPLGAGVAFF
TGTGCCAGCAGAAACCCCTTAGGGGCCGGAGTTGCTTTCTTT
>TRBV5-1|-|TRBD2|TRBJ2-1
CASSQTGTSGYNEQFF
TGCGCCAGCAGCCAAACCGGGACTAGCGGCTACAATGAGCAGTTCTTC
>TRBV9|-|-|TRBJ2-3
CASSVVDTTDTQYF
TGTGCCAGCAGCGTGGTGGACACCACAGATACGCAGTATTTT
>TRBV28|-|TRBD1|TRBJ1-2
CASSFFTGGFSGYTF
TGTGCCAGCAGTTTCTTTACAGGGGGCTTTAGTGGCTACACCTTC
>TRBV5-1|-|-|TRBJ1-1
CATAADMNTEAFF
TGCGCAACCGCCGCGGACATGAACACTGAAGCTTTCTTT
>TRBV9|-|-|TRBJ2-6
CASSPPRGRDFGPSSGANVLTF
TGTGCCAGCAGCCCTCCGAGGGGGCGGGATTTCGGCCCGTCCTCTGGGGCCAACGTCCTGACTTTC
>TRBV10-3|once|-|TRBJ2-5
CAISGGNQGETQYF
TGTGCCATCAGTGGCGGAAACCAGGGGGAGACCCAGTACTTC
>TRBV6-5|-|TRBD2|TRBJ2-2
CASSYSKLAGAGELFF
TGTGCCAGCAGTTACTCGAAACTAGCGGGCGCCGGGGAGCTGTTTTTT
>TRBV10-1|-|TRBD1|TRBJ2-5
CASSESTGAGETQYF
TGCGCCAGCAGTGAGTCAACAGGGGCCGGAGAGACCCAGTACTTC
>TRBV4-3|-|-|TRBJ1-2
CASSQHRTVGSMGYTF
TGCGCCAGCAGCCAACACCGGACAGTTGGATCCATGGGCTACACCTTC
>TRBV7-2|-|-|TRBJ1-5
CASSYTPSRGYSNQPQHF
TGTGCCAGCAGCTATACCCCCTCAAGAGGTTATAGCAATCAGCCCCAGCATTTT
>TRBV9|-|-|TRBJ1-5
CASSVDSYSNQPQHF
TGTGCCAGCAGCGTAGATAGCTACTCCAATCAGCCCCAGCATTTT
>TRBV18|-|-|TRBJ2-1
CASSVAGSYNEQFF
TGTGCCAGCTCCGTGGCTGGCTCCTACAATGAGCAGTTCTTC